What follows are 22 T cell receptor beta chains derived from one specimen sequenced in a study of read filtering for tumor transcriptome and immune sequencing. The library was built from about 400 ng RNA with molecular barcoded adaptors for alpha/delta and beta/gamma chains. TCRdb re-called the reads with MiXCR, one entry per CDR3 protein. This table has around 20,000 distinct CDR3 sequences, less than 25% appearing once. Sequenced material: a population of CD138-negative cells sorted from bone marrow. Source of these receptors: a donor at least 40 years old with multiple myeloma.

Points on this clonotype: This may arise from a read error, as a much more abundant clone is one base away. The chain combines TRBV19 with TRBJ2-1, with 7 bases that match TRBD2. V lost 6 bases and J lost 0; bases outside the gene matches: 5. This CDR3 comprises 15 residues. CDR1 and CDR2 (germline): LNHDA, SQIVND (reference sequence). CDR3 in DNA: TGTGCCAGTAGCACAGCGGGATGCTCCTACAATGAGCAGTTCTTC. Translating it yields CASSTAGCSYNEQFF. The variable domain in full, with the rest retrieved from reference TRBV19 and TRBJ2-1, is DGGITQSPKYLFRKEGQNVTLSCEQNLNHDAMYWYRQDPGQGLRLIYYSQIVNDFQKGDIAEGYSVSREKKESFPLTVTSAQKNPTAFYLCASSTAGCSYNEQFFGPGTRLTVL.

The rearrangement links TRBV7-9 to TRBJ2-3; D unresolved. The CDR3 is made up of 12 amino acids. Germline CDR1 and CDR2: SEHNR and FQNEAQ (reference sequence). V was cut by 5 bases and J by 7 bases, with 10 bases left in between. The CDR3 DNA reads TGTGCCAGCAGCCAGGAACTAAATACGCAGTATTTT. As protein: CASSQELNTQYF.

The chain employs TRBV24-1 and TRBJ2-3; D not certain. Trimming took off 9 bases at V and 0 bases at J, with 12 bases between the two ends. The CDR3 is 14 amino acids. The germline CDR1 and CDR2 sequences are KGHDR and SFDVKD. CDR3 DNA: TGTGCCACCGCTGGCCCACCCAGCACAGATACGCAGTATTTT. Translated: CATAGPPSTDTQYF.

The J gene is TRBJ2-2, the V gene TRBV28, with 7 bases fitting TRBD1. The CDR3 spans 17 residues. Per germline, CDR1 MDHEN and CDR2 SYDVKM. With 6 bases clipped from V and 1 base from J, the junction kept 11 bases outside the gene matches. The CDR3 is CASRKGRTGKNTGELFF. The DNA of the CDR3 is TGTGCCAGCAGGAAGGGTCGGACAGGCAAGAACACCGGGGAGCTGTTTTTT.

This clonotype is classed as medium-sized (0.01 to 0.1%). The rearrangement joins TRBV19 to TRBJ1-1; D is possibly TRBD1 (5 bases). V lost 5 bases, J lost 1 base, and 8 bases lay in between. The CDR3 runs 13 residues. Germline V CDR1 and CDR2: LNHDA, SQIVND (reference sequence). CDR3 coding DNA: TGTGCCAGTAGTGACAGACAGAACACTGAAGCTTTCTTT. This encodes CASSDRQNTEAFF. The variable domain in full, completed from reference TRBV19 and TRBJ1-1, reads DGGITQSPKYLFRKEGQNVTLSCEQNLNHDAMYWYRQDPGQGLRLIYYSQIVNDFQKGDIAEGYSVSREKKESFPLTVTSAQKNPTAFYLCASSDRQNTEAFFGQGTRLTVV.

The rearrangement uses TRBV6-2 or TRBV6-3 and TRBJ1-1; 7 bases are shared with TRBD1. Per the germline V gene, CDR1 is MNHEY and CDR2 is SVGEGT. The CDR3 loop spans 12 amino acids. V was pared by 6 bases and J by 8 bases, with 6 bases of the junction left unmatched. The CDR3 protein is CASRKRDSEAFF. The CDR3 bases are TGTGCCAGCAGAAAAAGGGACAGCGAAGCTTTCTTT.

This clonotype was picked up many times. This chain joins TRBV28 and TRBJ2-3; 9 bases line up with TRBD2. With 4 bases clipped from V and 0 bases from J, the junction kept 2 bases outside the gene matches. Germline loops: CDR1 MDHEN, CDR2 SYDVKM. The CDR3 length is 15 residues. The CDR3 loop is CASSSAGGSTDTQYF. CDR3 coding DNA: TGTGCCAGCAGTTCTGCGGGAGGGAGCACAGATACGCAGTATTTT.

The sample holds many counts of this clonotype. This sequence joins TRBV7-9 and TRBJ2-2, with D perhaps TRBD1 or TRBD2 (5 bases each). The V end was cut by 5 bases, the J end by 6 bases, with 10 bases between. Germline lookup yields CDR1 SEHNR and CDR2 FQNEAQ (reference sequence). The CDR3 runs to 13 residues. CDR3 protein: CASSEGTAGELFF. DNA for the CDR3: TGTGCCAGCAGCGAAGGGACGGCCGGGGAGCTGTTTTTT.

The CDR3 region is CASSSAPGRHSAYEQYF. For the CDR3, the DNA is TGTGCCAGCAGTTCAGCCCCGGGCCGACATAGTGCCTACGAGCAGTACTTC. The chain uses TRBV28 and TRBJ2-7; no reliable D call. Germline V gives CDR1 MDHEN, CDR2 SYDVKM. V dropped 4 bases and J dropped 2 bases, with 21 bases sitting between them. The CDR3 spans 17 residues.

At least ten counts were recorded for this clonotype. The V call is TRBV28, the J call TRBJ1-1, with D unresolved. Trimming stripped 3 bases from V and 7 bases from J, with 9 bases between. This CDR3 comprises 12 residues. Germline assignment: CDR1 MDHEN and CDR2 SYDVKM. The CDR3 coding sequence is TGTGCCAGCAGTTTGATAGAGTTTGAAGCTTTCTTT. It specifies CASSLIEFEAFF. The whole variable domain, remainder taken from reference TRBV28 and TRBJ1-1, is DVKVTQSSRYLVKRTGEKVFLECVQDMDHENMFWYRQDPGLGLRLIYFSYDVKMKEKGDIPEGYSVSREKKERFSLILESASTNQTSMYLCASSLIEFEAFFGQGTRLTVV.

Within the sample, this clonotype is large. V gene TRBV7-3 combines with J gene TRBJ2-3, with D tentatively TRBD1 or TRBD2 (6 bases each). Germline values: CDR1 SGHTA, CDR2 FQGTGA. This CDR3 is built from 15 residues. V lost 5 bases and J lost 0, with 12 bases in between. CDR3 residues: CASSATGASTDTQYF. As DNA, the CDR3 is TGTGCCAGCAGCGCAACGGGGGCTAGCACAGATACGCAGTATTTT.

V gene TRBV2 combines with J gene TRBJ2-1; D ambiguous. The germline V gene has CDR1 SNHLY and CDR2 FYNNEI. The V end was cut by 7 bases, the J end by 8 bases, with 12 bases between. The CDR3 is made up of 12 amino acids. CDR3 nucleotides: TGTGCCAGCAATGTCATTGTGGATGAGCAGTTCTTC. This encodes CASNVIVDEQFF.

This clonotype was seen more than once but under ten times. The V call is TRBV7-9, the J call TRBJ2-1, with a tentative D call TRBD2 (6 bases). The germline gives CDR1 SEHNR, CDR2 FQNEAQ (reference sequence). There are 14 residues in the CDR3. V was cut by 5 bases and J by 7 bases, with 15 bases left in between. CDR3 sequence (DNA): TGTGCCAGCAGCCTCCGGGAGTACTCAAATGAGCAGTTCTTC. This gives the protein CASSLREYSNEQFF.

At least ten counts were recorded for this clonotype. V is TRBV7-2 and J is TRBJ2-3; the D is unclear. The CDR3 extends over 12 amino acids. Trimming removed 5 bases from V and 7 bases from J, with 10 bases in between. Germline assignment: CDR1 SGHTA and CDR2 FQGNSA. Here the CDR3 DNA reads TGTGCCAGCAGCCTGGACGGAAATACGCAGTATTTT. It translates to CASSLDGNTQYF.

CDR3 sequence reads: CSARRGDVDTQYF. The DNA of the CDR3 is TGCAGCGCCCGCCGGGGGGACGTAGATACGCAGTATTTT. The rearrangement uses TRBV29-1 and TRBJ2-3; 7 bases line up with TRBD2. The germline CDR1 and CDR2 sequences are SQVTM and ANQGSEA. The CDR3 is 13 amino acids. V shed 7 bases and J 5 bases; nucleotides not matched to a gene: 9.

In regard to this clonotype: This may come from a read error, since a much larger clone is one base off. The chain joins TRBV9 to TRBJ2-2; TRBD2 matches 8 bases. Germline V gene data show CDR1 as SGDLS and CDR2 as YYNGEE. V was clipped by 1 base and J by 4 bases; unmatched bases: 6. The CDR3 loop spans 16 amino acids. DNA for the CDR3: TGTGCCAGCAGCGTACCCAGCGGGAGATTCACCGGGGAGCTGTTTTTT. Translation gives CASSVPSGRFTGELFF.

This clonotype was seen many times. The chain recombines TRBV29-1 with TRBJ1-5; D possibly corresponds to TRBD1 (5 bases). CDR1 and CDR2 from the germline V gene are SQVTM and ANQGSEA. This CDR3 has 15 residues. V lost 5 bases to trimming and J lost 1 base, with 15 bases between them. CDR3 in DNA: TGCAGCGTTATCACCCCGGAGGGGAGCAATCAGCCCCAGCATTTT. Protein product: CSVITPEGSNQPQHF. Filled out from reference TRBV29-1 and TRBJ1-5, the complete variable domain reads SAVISQKPSRDICQRGTSLTIQCQVDSQVTMMFWYRQQPGQSLTLIATANQGSEATYESGFVIDKFPISRPNLTFSTLTVSNMSPEDSSIYLCSVITPEGSNQPQHFGDGTRLSIL.

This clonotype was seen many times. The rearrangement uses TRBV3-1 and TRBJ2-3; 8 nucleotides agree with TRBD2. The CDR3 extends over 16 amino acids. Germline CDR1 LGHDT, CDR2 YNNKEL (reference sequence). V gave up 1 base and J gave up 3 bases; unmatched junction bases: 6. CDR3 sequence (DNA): TGTGCCAGCAGCCAAGTATTTAGCGGGAAGACAGATACGCAGTATTTT. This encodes CASSQVFSGKTDTQYF.

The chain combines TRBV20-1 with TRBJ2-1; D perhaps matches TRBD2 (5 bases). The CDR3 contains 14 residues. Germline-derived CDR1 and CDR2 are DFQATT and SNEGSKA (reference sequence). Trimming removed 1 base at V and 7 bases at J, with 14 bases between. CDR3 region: CSARGRLALNEQFF. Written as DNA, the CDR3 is TGCAGTGCTAGAGGAAGGCTAGCTTTAAATGAGCAGTTCTTC.

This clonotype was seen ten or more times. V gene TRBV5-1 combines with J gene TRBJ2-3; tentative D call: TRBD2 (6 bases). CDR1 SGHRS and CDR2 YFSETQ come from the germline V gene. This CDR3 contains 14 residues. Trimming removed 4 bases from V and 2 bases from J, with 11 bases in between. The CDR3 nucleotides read TGCGCCAGCAGCATCGGGACTCACACAGATACGCAGTATTTT. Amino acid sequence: CASSIGTHTDTQYF.

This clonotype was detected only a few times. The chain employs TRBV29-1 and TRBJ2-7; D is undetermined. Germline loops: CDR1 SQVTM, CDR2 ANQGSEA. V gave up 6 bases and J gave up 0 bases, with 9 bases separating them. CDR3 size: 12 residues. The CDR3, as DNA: TGCAGCGTGACCTCTAGCTCCTACGAGCAGTACTTC. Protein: CSVTSSSYEQYF.

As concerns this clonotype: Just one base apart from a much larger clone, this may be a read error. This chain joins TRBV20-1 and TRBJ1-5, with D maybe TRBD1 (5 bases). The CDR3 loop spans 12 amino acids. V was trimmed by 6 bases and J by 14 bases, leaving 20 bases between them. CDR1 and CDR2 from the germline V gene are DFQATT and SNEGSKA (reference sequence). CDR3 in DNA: TGCAGTGCCCCAAAACGGGGGGGACGCGAGCATTTT. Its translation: CSAPKRGGREHF.